This TCR beta chain came from a study of T-cell reconstitution after alpha-beta-depleted transplantation in children. CDR1 and CDR2 from the germline V gene are SEHNR and FQNEAQ (reference sequence). V gave up 8 bases and J gave up 0 bases, with 11 bases separating them. The CDR3 is 14 residues long. This clonotype was seen more than once but under ten times. During its preparation, the TCRbeta library received unique molecular identifiers. TCRdb used MiXCR to reprocess the PCR reads, holding one entry per CDR3 protein. The sample records about 610,000 distinct CDR3 sequences, roughly a tenth being singletons.

The sequences come from PBMCs from the stem cell graft donor, collected from the stem cell graft. This TCR derives from a human donor who donated a stem cell graft to a child with acute myeloid leukemia. This rearrangement joins TRBV7-9 to TRBJ2-1; D possibly corresponds to TRBD2 (6 bases). The CDR3 coding sequence is TGTGCCAGCTTCGGGAGTAGCTCCTACAATGAGCAGTTCTTC. As protein: CASFGSSSYNEQFF.